What follows is one T cell receptor beta chain and its context. The junction differs from germline at one of its ends, possibly a read error. Profiling relied on immunoSEQ multiplex PCR, and the TCRdb table lists in-frame clones only, not all of them. The data show 2,500,000 or so clones, 85% to 95% seen once. This record belongs to a study of shared clonotypes between healthy human individuals. The CDR3 totals 15 residues. CDR1 is SGHTA and CDR2 is FQGNSA in the germline V gene. Both subsets, CD45RA+ naive and CD45RA-negative memory, were split from the CD4+ cells. This rearrangement joins TRBV7-2 to TRBJ2-7, with 7 bases lining up with TRBD2. This TCR came from a man aged 18 to 30 in good health. Some clones in this sample may be carry-over from other donors' samples. The sequenced material came from naive CD4+ T cells from PBMCs. Described subset: CD45RA+ positively selected. The CDR3 sequence is CASSLAVTKSYEQYF. CDR3 nucleotide sequence: TGTGCCAGCAGCCTAGCGGTGACCAAGTCCTACGAGCAGTACTTC.